This T cell receptor (beta chain) is from a study of blood T cell repertoires in COVID-19. Whole-study context: There were acute and convalescent COVID-19 samples, and they came from the United States, Italy and Spain.

Using immunoSEQ multiplex PCR, the repertoire was profiled, and TCRdb retains in-frame clones only, with some absent. The sample yields 100,000 to 150,000 clones, around nine tenths seen once. The CDR3 consists of 19 residues. J was trimmed by 5 bases and V by 2 bases; bases with no gene match: 14. Germline CDR1 ENHRY, CDR2 SYGVKD. V gene TRBV10-3 combines with J gene TRBJ2-7, with 14 bases identical to TRBD2. Specimen: peripheral blood. This TCR was sampled from a woman older than 75 with acute or convalescent COVID-19. CDR3: CAISEPGTSGRHGYDEQYF. The CDR3 region has the DNA TGTGCCATCAGTGAGCCCGGGACTAGCGGGAGACATGGGTACGACGAGCAGTACTTC.